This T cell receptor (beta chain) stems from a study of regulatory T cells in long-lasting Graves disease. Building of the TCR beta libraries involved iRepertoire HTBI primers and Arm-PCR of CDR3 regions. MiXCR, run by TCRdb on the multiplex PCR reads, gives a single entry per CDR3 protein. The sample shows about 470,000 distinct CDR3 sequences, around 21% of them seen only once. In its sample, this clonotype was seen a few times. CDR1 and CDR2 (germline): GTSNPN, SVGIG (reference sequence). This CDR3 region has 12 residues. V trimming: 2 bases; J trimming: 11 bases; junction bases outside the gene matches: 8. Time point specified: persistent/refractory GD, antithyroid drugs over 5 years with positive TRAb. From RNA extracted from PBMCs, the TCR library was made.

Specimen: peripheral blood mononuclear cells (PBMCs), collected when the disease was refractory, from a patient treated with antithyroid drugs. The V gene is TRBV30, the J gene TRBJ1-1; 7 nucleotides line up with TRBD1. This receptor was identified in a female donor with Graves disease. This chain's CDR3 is CAWSPEGAVAFF. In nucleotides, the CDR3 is TGTGCCTGGAGTCCAGAGGGGGCCGTGGCTTTCTTT.